The 6 T cell receptor beta chains below were found in one sample sequenced in a study of post-analysis software for immune sequencing data. Prepared TCR beta cDNA libraries contained unique molecular identifiers. TCRdb reanalysed the PCR reads using MiXCR and keeps one entry per CDR3 protein. This table has approximately 460,000 distinct CDR3 sequences, approximately 46% appearing once. These TCRs are of unknown antigen specificity. Study results and caveats: TRBV5-6, TRBV5-1 and TRBV20-1 were among roughly 5 TRBV segments more frequent in patients than controls.

Material: blood. The receptors derive from a girl aged 5 to 17 with multiple sclerosis.

Notes on this clonotype: The junction shows a germline mismatch at one end, possibly a read error. The chain recombines TRBV3-1 with TRBJ2-1, with D unresolved. CDR3 length: 11 residues. Looked up from germline, CDR1 is LGHDT and CDR2 is YNNKEL (reference sequence). Here the CDR3 reads CASSPGNKQFF. As DNA, the CDR3 is TGTGCCAGCAGCCCGGGCAATAAGCAGTTCTTC.

Comment on this clonotype: A read error may be the cause here, since a much bigger clone is one base away. The rearrangement joins TRBV13 to TRBJ1-4, with D possibly TRBD1 on 6 matching bases. This CDR3 comprises 14 residues. Germline V gives CDR1 PRHDT, CDR2 FYEKMQ (reference sequence). The CDR3 loop is CASSLGGGGEKRFF. CDR3 in DNA: TGTGCCAGCAGCCTCGGGGGCGGAGGCGAAAAACGGTTTTTT.

The rearrangement joins TRBV20-1 to TRBJ2-5; no clear D gene. Trimming took 2 bases from V and 2 from J, leaving 9 bases between them. CDR1 and CDR2 (germline): DFQATT, SNEGSKA (reference sequence). The CDR3 extends over 13 amino acids. CDR3 in DNA: TGCAGTGCTAGACGGCGAATACAAGAGACCCAGTACTTC. Translation: CSARRRIQETQYF.

A few counts support this clonotype. V is TRBV7-3 and J is TRBJ2-5; unclear D gene. Germline assignment: CDR1 SGHTA and CDR2 FQGTGA. V lost 5 bases, J lost 7 bases, and 17 bases lay in between. The CDR3 runs 14 residues. CDR3 in DNA: TGTGCCAGCAGCCCGAATGATCCTCGAGGGACCCAGTACTTC. The encoded protein is CASSPNDPRGTQYF.

Worth noting for this clonotype: Germline is not matched at one junction end, which may reflect a read error. The chain joins TRBV5-1 to TRBJ2-7, with 8 bases matching TRBD1. The length of the CDR3 is 14 residues. Germline lookup yields CDR1 SGHRS and CDR2 YFSETQ. This chain's CDR3 is CTSSPGQGDDEQYF. The DNA of the CDR3 is TGCACCAGCAGCCCCGGACAGGGTGACGACGAGCAGTACTTC.

This clonotype has only a few counts. J is TRBJ2-7 and V is TRBV10-3; 8 nucleotides agree with TRBD2. CDR3 length: 15 amino acids. Germline loops: CDR1 ENHRY, CDR2 SYGVKD. Unmatched junction bases numbered 6, after V lost 5 bases and J lost 0 bases. DNA of the CDR3: TGTGCCATCAGTATGAGGAGCGGGAGCTCCTACGAGCAGTACTTC. Residues: CAISMRSGSSYEQYF.